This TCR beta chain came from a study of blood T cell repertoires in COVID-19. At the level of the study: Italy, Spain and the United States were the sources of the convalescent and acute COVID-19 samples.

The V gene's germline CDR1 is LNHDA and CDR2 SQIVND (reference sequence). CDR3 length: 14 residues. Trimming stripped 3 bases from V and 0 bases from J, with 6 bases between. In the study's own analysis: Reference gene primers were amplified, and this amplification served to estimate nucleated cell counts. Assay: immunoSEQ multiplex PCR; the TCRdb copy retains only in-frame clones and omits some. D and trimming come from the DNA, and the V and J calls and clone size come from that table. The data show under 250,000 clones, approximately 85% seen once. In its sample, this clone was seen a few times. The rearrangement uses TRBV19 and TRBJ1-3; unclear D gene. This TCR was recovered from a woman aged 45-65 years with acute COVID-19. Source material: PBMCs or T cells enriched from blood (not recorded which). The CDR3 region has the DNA TGTGCCAGTAGTATCGGGAACTCTGGAAACACCATATATTTT. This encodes CASSIGNSGNTIYF.